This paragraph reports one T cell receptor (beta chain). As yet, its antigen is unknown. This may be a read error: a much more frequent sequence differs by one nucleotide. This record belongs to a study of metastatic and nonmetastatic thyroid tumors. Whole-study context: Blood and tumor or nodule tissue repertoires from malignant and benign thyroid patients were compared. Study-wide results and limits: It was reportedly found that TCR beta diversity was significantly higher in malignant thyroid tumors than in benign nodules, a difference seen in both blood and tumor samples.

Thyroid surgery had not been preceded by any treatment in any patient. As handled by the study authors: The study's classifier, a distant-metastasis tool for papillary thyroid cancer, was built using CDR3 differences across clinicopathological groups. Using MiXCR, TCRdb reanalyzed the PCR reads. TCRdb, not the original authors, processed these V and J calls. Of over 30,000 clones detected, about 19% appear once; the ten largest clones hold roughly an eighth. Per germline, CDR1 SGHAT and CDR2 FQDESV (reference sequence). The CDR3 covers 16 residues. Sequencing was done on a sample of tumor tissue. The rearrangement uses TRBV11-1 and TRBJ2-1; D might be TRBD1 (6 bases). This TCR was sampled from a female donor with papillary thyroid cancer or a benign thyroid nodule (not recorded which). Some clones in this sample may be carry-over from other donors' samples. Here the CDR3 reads CASRPRTGPFFNEKFF. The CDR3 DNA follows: TGTGCCAGCAGACCTAGAACAGGGCCTTTCTTTAATGAGAAGTTCTTC.